The 3 T cell receptor beta chains below were found in one sample sequenced in a study of CD8 T cells in ankylosing spondylitis. TCRdb analysed the 5' RACE reads with MiXCR anew, one entry per CDR3 protein. Here the sample spans about 130,000 distinct CDR3 sequences, roughly 15% being singletons. The source material was blood, either unsorted or a sorted T cell fraction (not recorded which). The receptors here all came from a female donor with ankylosing spondylitis or in good health (not recorded which).

This clonotype was observed many times. The chain is built from TRBV20-1 and TRBJ2-7; D unclear. The CDR3 runs to 12 residues. Germline V gene data show CDR1 as DFQATT and CDR2 as SNEGSKA (reference sequence). V was pared by 3 bases and J by 1 base, with 7 bases between. CDR3 bases: TGCAGTGCTAGTAAGCCTTCCTACGAGCAGTACTTC. It specifies CSASKPSYEQYF.

This clonotype was counted ten times or more. The chain is built from TRBV5-1 and TRBJ2-1; perhaps TRBD2 as D (6 bases). V lost 0 bases and J lost 6, with 13 bases in between. The germline CDR1 and CDR2 sequences are SGHRS and YFSETQ. The CDR3 is made up of 15 amino acids. The CDR3 region has the DNA TGCGCCAGCAGCTTGGCCTTGGGACTTATCAATGAGCAGTTCTTC. It encodes CASSLALGLINEQFF.

This clonotype was counted at least ten times. This chain connects TRBV2 to TRBJ2-3; 14 bases line up with TRBD2. J was trimmed by 7 bases and V by 9 bases; bases with no gene match: 6. Germline values: CDR1 SNHLY, CDR2 FYNNEI. The CDR3 is 14 amino acids. CDR3 coding DNA: TGTGCCAGGGGGACTAGCGGGAGTTGGCATACGCAGTATTTT. As protein: CARGTSGSWHTQYF.